Listed here are 25 T cell receptor beta chains from one sample, sequenced in a study of a mutant IDH1 vaccine in newly diagnosed glioma. Described time point: week 11, during vaccination. Every vaccine dose comprised 300 ug of mutant IDH1 20-mer peptide plus topical imiquimod. These TCRs are of unknown antigen specificity. Assay used: immunoSEQ multiplex PCR; TCRdb lists only in-frame clones, some missing. The repertoire consists of 100,000 to 150,000 clones, with roughly 75% occurring once and the leading ten covering 4.5% to 7%. The input for sequencing was PBMCs, taken from a glioma patient whose treatment included an IDH1 peptide vaccine. Receptors originate from a man aged 40-49 years with glioma.

This chain uses TRBV19 with TRBJ1-4; perhaps TRBD1 as D (5 bases). The V end was cut by 7 bases, the J end by 7 bases, with 19 bases between. CDR1 and CDR2 from the germline V gene are LNHDA and SQIVND (reference sequence). The CDR3 is 15 amino acids. CDR3 DNA sequence: TGTGCCAGTAACACCCTCAGGGTTGAGGGTGAAAAACTGTTTTTT. Translating it yields CASNTLRVEGEKLFF.

The chain uses TRBV18 and TRBJ2-7; TRBD1 might be the D (6 bases). There are 16 residues in the CDR3. CDR1 is KGHSH and CDR2 is LQKENI in the germline V gene. The germline V and J ends were trimmed by 1 base and 4 bases, with 17 bases remaining between them. This chain's CDR3 is CASSPLPGAIGYEQYF. The CDR3 nucleotides read TGTGCCAGCTCACCACTCCCAGGGGCTATAGGATACGAGCAGTACTTC.

This clone has only one observation. CDR3 residues: CASQGGGSLGETQYF. CDR3 nucleotides: TGTGCCAGTCAAGGTGGGGGGAGCCTAGGAGAGACCCAGTACTTC. V gene TRBV19 combines with J gene TRBJ2-5; D might be TRBD2 (6 bases). Trimming pared 8 bases from V and 4 bases from J, leaving 20 bases between. The CDR3 runs to 15 residues. CDR1 is LNHDA and CDR2 is SQIVND in the germline V gene (reference sequence). The full variable domain, with the rest looked up from reference TRBV19 and TRBJ2-5, is DGGITQSPKYLFRKEGQNVTLSCEQNLNHDAMYWYRQDPGQGLRLIYYSQIVNDFQKGDIAEGYSVSREKKESFPLTVTSAQKNPTAFYLCASQGGGSLGETQYFGPGTRLLVL.

J is TRBJ2-3 and V is TRBV4-3, with 8 bases fitting TRBD1. The CDR3 sequence is 15 residues long. Germline lookup yields CDR1 LGHNA and CDR2 YSLEER. V lost 3 bases, J lost 2 bases, and 4 bases stayed unmatched. The CDR3 is CASSHQTGDTDTQYF. For the CDR3, the DNA is TGCGCCAGCAGCCACCAGACAGGGGACACAGATACGCAGTATTTT.

This clone was detected once. Here the CDR3 reads CASSALLAGGTDTQYF. CDR3 DNA: TGTGCCAGCAGTGCCCTTCTAGCGGGAGGCACAGATACGCAGTATTTT. The rearrangement links TRBV2 to TRBJ2-3; 10 nucleotides line up with TRBD2. The trim removed 4 bases at V and 1 base at J, leaving 5 bases unmatched. CDR3 length: 16 residues. Germline V gene sequence: CDR1 SNHLY, CDR2 FYNNEI.

The rearrangement joins TRBV5-1 to TRBJ1-2; D ambiguous. Germline-derived CDR1 and CDR2 are SGHRS and YFSETQ. The CDR3 covers 13 residues. V lost 0 bases to trimming and J lost 6 bases, with 9 bases between them. The CDR3: CASSLVARDGYTF. In DNA form, the CDR3 reads TGCGCCAGCAGCTTGGTGGCCCGCGATGGCTACACCTTC.

The chain couples TRBV25-1 to TRBJ1-1; D not resolved. Looked up from germline, CDR1 is MGHDK and CDR2 is SYGVNS. The germline V and J ends were trimmed by 4 bases and 5 bases, with 11 bases remaining between them. The CDR3 length is 13 residues. CDR3 in DNA: TGTGCCAGCAGTGTAGGGTTCGGGACTGAAGCTTTCTTT. Encoded protein: CASSVGFGTEAFF.

The chain recombines TRBV11-2 with TRBJ2-1; TRBD2 agrees at 7 bases. Germline CDR1 reads SGHAT; CDR2 reads FQNNGV. The length of the CDR3 is 14 residues. Trimming took 0 bases from V and 8 from J; bases not matched to a gene: 4. This CDR3 reads CASSLELANDEQFF. CDR3 in DNA: TGTGCCAGCAGCTTAGAACTAGCGAACGATGAGCAGTTCTTC.

The chain combines TRBV7-9 with TRBJ1-4, with D unresolved. There are 11 residues in the CDR3. Trimming removed 5 bases from V and 12 bases from J, with 10 bases in between. CDR1 SEHNR and CDR2 FQNEAQ come from the germline V gene (reference sequence). The CDR3 coding sequence is TGTGCCAGCAGCACGGCCGAGCAACTGTTTTTT. Translation: CASSTAEQLFF.

This chain links TRBV5-4 with TRBJ2-1; 11 nucleotides line up with TRBD1. The CDR3 loop spans 14 amino acids. Per germline, CDR1 SGHNT and CDR2 YYREEE (reference sequence). Trimming took 4 bases from V and 8 from J; bases not matched to a gene: 5. CDR3 residues: CASSPGQGVYEQFF. In nucleotides, the CDR3 is TGTGCCAGCAGCCCGGGACAGGGGGTGTATGAGCAGTTCTTC. The full variable domain, its missing parts supplied by reference TRBV5-4 and TRBJ2-1, is ETGVTQSPTHLIKTRGQQVTLRCSSQSGHNTVSWYQQALGQGPQFIFQYYREEENGRGNFPPRFSGLQFPNYSSELNVNALELDDSALYLCASSPGQGVYEQFFGPGTRLTVL.

The V and J genes are TRBV18 and TRBJ2-1; 14 positions agree with TRBD2. The CDR3 sequence is 18 residues long. In germline, CDR1 is KGHSH, CDR2 LQKENI. J gave up 3 bases and V 4 bases, and 8 bases lay outside the gene matches. The CDR3: CASSQTGTSGSNYNEQFF. In DNA form, the CDR3 reads TGTGCCAGCTCACAGACCGGGACTAGCGGGAGTAACTACAATGAGCAGTTCTTC.

This chain links TRBV6-5 with TRBJ1-4, with D possibly matching TRBD1 (5 bases). V was trimmed by 0 bases and J by 7 bases, leaving 12 bases between them. From germline, CDR1 is MNHEY and CDR2 SVGAGI. The CDR3 covers 15 residues. The CDR3 reads CASSYSRATLEKLFF. CDR3 DNA: TGTGCCAGCAGTTACTCCAGGGCCACCCTTGAAAAACTGTTTTTT.

V gene TRBV7-8 combines with J gene TRBJ1-3; no clear D gene. The V end was cut by 6 bases, the J end by 1 base, with 4 bases between. The CDR3 spans 12 residues. Germline V gene data show CDR1 as SGHVS and CDR2 as FQNEAQ. The CDR3 loop reads CASRGSGNTIYF. The CDR3 DNA sequence: TGTGCCAGCAGGGGATCTGGAAACACCATATATTTT.

This chain joins TRBV4-2 and TRBJ2-1; D assignment may be TRBD1 or TRBD2 (5 bases each). This CDR3 spans 12 amino acids. With 7 bases removed from V and 8 bases from J, the gap between germline ends came to 12 bases. Germline CDR1 and CDR2: LGHNA and YNFKEQ. CDR3 protein: CASTSEGHEQFF. Here the CDR3 DNA reads TGTGCCAGCACCTCCGAGGGACATGAGCAGTTCTTC.

The J gene is TRBJ1-3, the V gene TRBV5-4; 9 bases align to TRBD1. Germline loops: CDR1 SGHNT, CDR2 YYREEE (reference sequence). The CDR3 is made up of 15 amino acids. After removal of 3 bases from V and 2 bases from J, the junction contained 3 bases not matched to a gene. Here the CDR3 DNA reads TGTGCCAGCAGCTGGGGGGACAGGGCTGGAAACACCATATATTTT. Its protein product is CASSWGDRAGNTIYF.

The chain combines TRBV29-1 with TRBJ1-2, with 8 bases that match TRBD1. The V gene's germline CDR1 is SQVTM and CDR2 ANQGSEA. The length of the CDR3 is 12 residues. V dropped 6 bases and J dropped 5; count of bases not matched to a gene: 5. CDR3 nucleotide sequence: TGCAGCGTCGCGGACAGGGAGTATGGCTACACCTTC. This translates into CSVADREYGYTF. Full variable domain (rest looked up from reference TRBV29-1 and TRBJ1-2): SAVISQKPSRDICQRGTSLTIQCQVDSQVTMMFWYRQQPGQSLTLIATANQGSEATYESGFVIDKFPISRPNLTFSTLTVSNMSPEDSSIYLCSVADREYGYTFGSGTRLTVV.

In its sample, this clone was seen a few times. The rearrangement uses TRBV9 and TRBJ2-1, with 14 bases matching TRBD2. The CDR3 length is 18 residues. Germline values: CDR1 SGDLS, CDR2 YYNGEE. The V gene end was trimmed by 0 bases and the J gene end by 6 bases; junction bases not matched to a gene: 8. For the CDR3, the DNA is TGTGCCAGCAGCGTAGCGTTCGGCGGACTAGCGGGGGGCAATGAGCAGTTCTTC. Its protein is CASSVAFGGLAGGNEQFF.

In this sample, this clone turned up once. The chain uses TRBV28 and TRBJ1-1; D unresolved. The CDR3 runs to 12 residues. Germline V gene sequence: CDR1 MDHEN, CDR2 SYDVKM. V was pared by 6 bases and J by 5 bases, with 10 bases between. The DNA for the CDR3 is TGTGCCAGCAGGCTTCGATTAACTGAAGCTTTCTTT. It encodes CASRLRLTEAFF. The variable domain in full, with the rest retrieved from reference TRBV28 and TRBJ1-1, is DVKVTQSSRYLVKRTGEKVFLECVQDMDHENMFWYRQDPGLGLRLIYFSYDVKMKEKGDIPEGYSVSREKKERFSLILESASTNQTSMYLCASRLRLTEAFFGQGTRLTVV.

The gene calls are TRBV9 and TRBJ1-4, with D hard to call. From germline, CDR1 is SGDLS and CDR2 YYNGEE. The CDR3 length is 15 residues. Trimming stripped 0 bases from V and 8 bases from J, with 14 bases between. The CDR3 spells CASSVGGSSREKLFF. In nucleotides, the CDR3 is TGTGCCAGCAGCGTAGGTGGGTCCTCCAGGGAAAAACTGTTTTTT. Based on the CDR3 plus reference TRBV9 and TRBJ1-4, the full variable domain is DSGVTQTPKHLITATGQRVTLRCSPRSGDLSVYWYQQSLDQGLQFLIQYYNGEERAKGNILERFSAQQFPDLHSELNLSSLELGDSALYFCASSVGGSSREKLFFGSGTQLSVL.

The chain combines TRBV30 with TRBJ2-5, with a tentative D call TRBD1 (6 bases). V lost 2 bases, J lost 5 bases, and 12 bases lay in between. Germline-derived CDR1 and CDR2 are GTSNPN and SVGIG (reference sequence). The CDR3 runs 13 residues. The CDR3 region is CAWSTGYRETQYF. Written as DNA, the CDR3 is TGTGCCTGGAGTACAGGGTATAGGGAGACCCAGTACTTC.

This chain links TRBV9 with TRBJ2-7; no clear D. The germline V and J ends were trimmed by 0 bases and 0 bases, with 10 bases remaining between them. Germline CDR1 is SGDLS and CDR2 is YYNGEE. The CDR3 has 15 amino acids. This chain's CDR3 is CASSVAPADSYEQYF. The DNA of the CDR3 is TGTGCCAGCAGCGTAGCTCCGGCAGACTCCTACGAGCAGTACTTC.

The CDR3 is CASSTQRGTEAFF. The CDR3 coding sequence is TGTGCCAGTAGTACCCAGAGGGGCACTGAAGCTTTCTTT. The V gene is TRBV19, the J gene TRBJ1-1; possibly TRBD1 for D (5 bases). Trimming removed 4 bases at V and 4 bases at J, with 10 bases between. This CDR3 comprises 13 residues. CDR1 LNHDA and CDR2 SQIVND come from the germline V gene (reference sequence). Drawing the rest from reference TRBV19 and TRBJ1-1, the complete variable domain is DGGITQSPKYLFRKEGQNVTLSCEQNLNHDAMYWYRQDPGQGLRLIYYSQIVNDFQKGDIAEGYSVSREKKESFPLTVTSAQKNPTAFYLCASSTQRGTEAFFGQGTRLTVV.

The chain links TRBV18 to TRBJ1-1; 8 bases align to TRBD1. Germline V gene sequence: CDR1 KGHSH, CDR2 LQKENI. V dropped 4 bases and J dropped 4; count of bases not matched to a gene: 5. The CDR3 contains 14 residues. CDR3 bases: TGTGCCAGCTCACTGCAGGGGGCGGGCACTGAAGCTTTCTTT. It is translated as CASSLQGAGTEAFF.

This rearrangement joins TRBV7-9 to TRBJ1-2; D call uncertain. CDR1 is SEHNR, CDR2 FQNEAQ, per germline (reference sequence). The CDR3 is 14 residues long. The V gene lost 5 bases and the J gene lost 4 bases, with 14 bases spanning the gap. The DNA for the CDR3 is TGTGCCAGCAGCCCCCAGGAGTTAAGCTATGGCTACACCTTC. It codes for CASSPQELSYGYTF.

This chain connects TRBV7-2 to TRBJ1-5; the D gene is possibly TRBD1 (6 bases). Trimming took off 10 bases at V and 8 bases at J, with 15 bases between the two ends. Germline V gene lookup returns CDR1 SGHTA and CDR2 FQGNSA. The CDR3 consists of 12 residues. The CDR3 nucleotides are TGTGCCACCGGGGGGGGCACGGAGCCCCAGCATTTT. It yields the protein CATGGGTEPQHF. The variable domain in full, with the rest retrieved from reference TRBV7-2 and TRBJ1-5, is GAGVSQSPSNKVTEKGKDVELRCDPISGHTALYWYRQSLGQGLEFLIYFQGNSAPDKSGLPSDRFSAERTGGSVSTLTIQRTQQEDSAVYLCATGGGTEPQHFGDGTRLSIL.